This T cell receptor beta chain was retrieved from a study of blood T cell repertoires in COVID-19. Whole-study context: From T cells, B-cell-depleted T cells, or PBMCs came the material, which was cDNA or gDNA.

From germline, CDR1 is SEHNR and CDR2 FQNEAQ (reference sequence). V lost 1 base, J lost 4 bases, and 7 bases lay in between. The CDR3 covers 13 residues. Clones were sequenced by immunoSEQ multiplex PCR, and TCRdb holds only the in-frame ones, with some missing. The top ten clones hold roughly 3.2% of a sample with tens of thousands of clones, under 85% of them seen once. This chain joins TRBV7-9 and TRBJ2-5; D perhaps matches TRBD1 (5 bases). The sequencing input was peripheral blood. The clonotype originates from a man in his 60s with acute or convalescent COVID-19. The DNA for the CDR3 is TGTGCCAGCAGCTTAGGACAGAGAGAGACCCAGTACTTC. Translated, it gives CASSLGQRETQYF. The full variable domain, its missing parts supplied by reference TRBV7-9 and TRBJ2-5, is DTGVSQNPRHKITKRGQNVTFRCDPISEHNRLYWYRQTLGQGPEFLTYFQNEAQLEKSRLLSDRFSAERPKGSFSTLEIQRTEQGDSAMYLCASSLGQRETQYFGPGTRLLVL.